The 10 T cell receptor beta chains listed next were all sequenced from one sample in a study of T cells in Graves' hyperthyroidism and ophthalmopathy. RNA transcripts yielded amplified TCR beta CDR3 regions. The HTBI set primed first-round TCR CDR3 RT-PCR. One entry per CDR3 protein results from TCRdb running MiXCR on the multiplex PCR reads. The table has approximately 370,000 distinct CDR3 sequences, around 14% seen once; the top ten hold about 31%. Material: blood. These receptors all stem from a woman aged 25 to 39 with Graves' hyperthyroidism.

This clonotype was seen ten or more times. The V and J genes are TRBV30 and TRBJ1-5, with 7 nucleotides matching TRBD1. The trim removed 3 bases at V and 5 bases at J, leaving 7 bases unmatched. The CDR3 sequence is 14 residues long. Germline CDR1 reads GTSNPN; CDR2 reads SVGIG (reference sequence). The CDR3 bases are TGTGCCTGGAGCCGGGACAGCTCCTATCAGCCCCAGCATTTT. Amino acid sequence: CAWSRDSSYQPQHF.

Turning to this clonotype: Just one base apart from a much larger clone, this may be a read error. The chain is built from TRBV2 and TRBJ1-2; D uncertain. Germline V CDR1 and CDR2: SNHLY, FYNNEI. The CDR3 spans 13 residues. The V gene lost 2 bases and the J gene lost 1 base, with 5 bases spanning the gap. In nucleotides, the CDR3 is TGTGCCAGCAGTGAAAGGGTTAACTATGGCTACACCTTC. Protein sequence: CASSERVNYGYTF.

This clonotype appeared many times. The chain has TRBV7-2 and TRBJ2-1; 8 positions match TRBD1. The germline gives CDR1 SGHTA, CDR2 FQGNSA. The CDR3 sequence is 17 residues long. The trim removed 1 base at V and 0 bases at J, leaving 5 bases unmatched. CDR3 region: CASSLGGTGLSYNEQFF. The CDR3, as DNA: TGTGCCAGCAGCTTAGGAGGGACAGGCCTCTCCTACAATGAGCAGTTCTTC.

This clonotype was detected a few times. Relative to the germline gene, one junction end is altered; a read error may explain this. The V gene is TRBV3-1, the J gene TRBJ2-1; no definite D call. CDR1 and CDR2 (germline): LGHDT, YNNKEL (reference sequence). The CDR3 is 14 amino acids. DNA for the CDR3: TGTGCCAGCAGCCAAGGAGTGGCTAGGAATGGGCAGTTCTTC. It specifies CASSQGVARNGQFF.

The chain is built from TRBV6-4 and TRBJ2-1; TRBD1 aligns across 8 bases. CDR1 and CDR2 from the germline V gene are MRHNA and SNTAGT. V dropped 6 bases and J dropped 7; count of bases not matched to a gene: 5. The CDR3 loop spans 13 amino acids. For the CDR3, the DNA is TGTGCCAGCAGCCGGACAGGGACTAATGAGCAGTTCTTC. It is translated as CASSRTGTNEQFF.

The gene calls are TRBV11-2 and TRBJ2-5; weak D call: TRBD2 (7 bases). Trimming pared 1 base from V and 1 base from J, leaving 25 bases between. CDR1 is SGHAT and CDR2 is FQNNGV in the germline V gene. This CDR3 has 20 residues. The CDR3 coding sequence is TGTGCCAGCAGCTTAGTTTTCGGCGGGAGTTGGGGAGGGGGCCAAGAGACCCAGTACTTC. Protein product: CASSLVFGGSWGGGQETQYF.

The V call is TRBV5-4, the J call TRBJ1-2; weak D call: TRBD1 (6 bases). Looked up from germline, CDR1 is SGHNT and CDR2 is YYREEE (reference sequence). Trimming took 0 bases from V and 5 from J, leaving 8 bases between them. The CDR3 is 13 amino acids. The CDR3 protein is CASSLDRVYGYTF. CDR3 DNA: TGTGCCAGCAGCTTGGACAGGGTTTATGGCTACACCTTC. Supplemented by reference TRBV5-4 and TRBJ1-2, the full variable domain reads ETGVTQSPTHLIKTRGQQVTLRCSSQSGHNTVSWYQQALGQGPQFIFQYYREEENGRGNFPPRFSGLQFPNYSSELNVNALELDDSALYLCASSLDRVYGYTFGSGTRLTVV.

About this clonotype: A junction end diverges from the germline sequence, so it may reflect a read error. The V gene is TRBV19, the J gene TRBJ1-4; a weak D match, TRBD1 (6 bases). The germline CDR1 and CDR2 sequences are LNHDA and SQIVND (reference sequence). This CDR3 comprises 16 residues. The CDR3 reads CASGIGQNLKGEKLFF. The DNA for the CDR3 is TGTGCCAGTGGTATCGGACAGAACCTGAAGGGTGAAAAACTGTTTTTT.

The V call is TRBV19, the J call TRBJ1-1; 7 nucleotides line up with TRBD1. V gave up 0 bases and J gave up 0 bases; unmatched junction bases: 7. This CDR3 is built from 17 residues. The germline V gene has CDR1 LNHDA and CDR2 SQIVND (reference sequence). The CDR3 loop reads CASSIDRGQRMNTEAFF. In nucleotides, the CDR3 is TGTGCCAGTAGTATAGATAGGGGACAGCGGATGAACACTGAAGCTTTCTTT.

This clonotype was counted at least ten times. The rearrangement links TRBV18 to TRBJ2-3; the match to TRBD1 covers 10 bases. The CDR3 has 17 amino acids. CDR1 and CDR2 from the germline V gene are KGHSH and LQKENI. Trimming took 4 bases from V and 4 from J; bases not matched to a gene: 11. CDR3 loop: CASSLLPGTGDSDTQYF. In DNA form, the CDR3 reads TGTGCCAGCTCACTCCTGCCCGGGACAGGGGATTCAGATACGCAGTATTTT.